Below, 19 T cell receptor beta chains from the same sample are listed, as sequenced in a study of technical replicates of blood from a few donors. Clones were sequenced by immunoSEQ multiplex PCR, and TCRdb holds only the in-frame ones, with some missing. This sample yields 75,000 to 100,000 clones, of which around nine tenths are seen a single time; roughly 0.27% belongs to the top ten. Sequenced sample: T cells isolated from PBMCs. The receptors come from a human donor in good health.

The genes are TRBV4-2 and TRBJ1-4; 7 positions match TRBD1. CDR1 and CDR2 (germline): LGHNA, YNFKEQ. CDR3 size: 17 residues. V dropped 5 bases and J dropped 4; count of bases not matched to a gene: 13. The CDR3 is CASSETGQKALNEKLFF. The CDR3 DNA is TGTGCCAGCAGCGAAACGGGACAGAAGGCTCTTAATGAAAAACTGTTTTTT.

This chain uses TRBV10-1 with TRBJ2-1; D is possibly TRBD1 (6 bases). V was trimmed by 2 bases and J by 4 bases, leaving 6 bases between them. CDR1 and CDR2 from the germline V gene are WNHNN and SYGVQD (reference sequence). The CDR3 covers 13 residues. CDR3 region: CASSEGQYNEQFF. Here the CDR3 DNA reads TGCGCCAGCAGTGAGGGACAGTACAATGAGCAGTTCTTC.

V usage is TRBV10-1 and J usage is TRBJ2-7; D is possibly TRBD1 (5 bases). This CDR3 is built from 14 residues. Trimming took 3 bases from V and 9 from J, leaving 18 bases between them. In germline, CDR1 is WNHNN, CDR2 SYGVQD (reference sequence). The CDR3 loop is CASSDVTQGSGQYF. CDR3 sequence (DNA): TGCGCCAGCAGTGACGTAACCCAGGGTAGTGGGCAGTACTTC.

The CDR3 bases are TGCGCCAGCAGCCATGGGACAGGGGGAAGATACGAGCAGTACTTC. Protein sequence: CASSHGTGGRYEQYF. The genes are TRBV4-1 and TRBJ2-7; 11 bases align to TRBD1. The CDR3 sequence is 15 residues long. With 3 bases clipped from V and 4 bases from J, the junction kept 5 bases outside the gene matches. Germline assignment: CDR1 MGHRA and CDR2 YSYEKL.

The chain carries TRBV19 and TRBJ1-2, with TRBD1 matching over 11 bases. Trimming removed 2 bases from V and 1 base from J; junction bases left unmatched: 6. There are 17 residues in the CDR3. Germline V CDR1 and CDR2: LNHDA, SQIVND (reference sequence). The DNA for the CDR3 is TGTGCCAGTAGTATACCCGGACAGGGGGCGCTTAACTATGGCTACACCTTC. It codes for CASSIPGQGALNYGYTF. The full variable domain, rest sourced from reference TRBV19 and TRBJ1-2, is DGGITQSPKYLFRKEGQNVTLSCEQNLNHDAMYWYRQDPGQGLRLIYYSQIVNDFQKGDIAEGYSVSREKKESFPLTVTSAQKNPTAFYLCASSIPGQGALNYGYTFGSGTRLTVV.

The rearrangement joins TRBV5-1 to TRBJ2-7, with TRBD1 matching 7 bases. After removal of 7 bases from V and 3 bases from J, the junction contained 10 bases not matched to a gene. Germline lookup yields CDR1 SGHRS and CDR2 YFSETQ. CDR3 length equals 14 residues. CDR3 DNA sequence: TGCGCCAGCGGAGAGGGGGCAGGGGTCTACGAGCAGTACTTC. This gives the protein CASGEGAGVYEQYF.

The chain links TRBV5-4 to TRBJ2-2, with 7 bases that match TRBD1. Germline lookup yields CDR1 SGHNT and CDR2 YYREEE (reference sequence). The CDR3 runs to 16 residues. V lost 6 bases to trimming and J lost 3 bases; unmatched junction nucleotides: 11. The CDR3 region has the DNA TGTGCCAGCACCGGCGACAGGGCCCTTGACACCGGGGAGCTGTTTTTT. This translates into CASTGDRALDTGELFF.

This sequence joins TRBV7-9 and TRBJ2-5, with 12 bases aligning to TRBD2. CDR3 length: 18 residues. With V trimmed by 2 bases and J by 4 bases, 11 bases remained unmatched. Germline values: CDR1 SEHNR, CDR2 FQNEAQ (reference sequence). CDR3 nucleotides: TGTGCCAGCAGCTTATCTAGCGGGGGGGCCAGAATTCGAGAGACCCAGTACTTC. This sequence encodes CASSLSSGGARIRETQYF.

The rearrangement uses TRBV4-2 and TRBJ1-4, with D possibly being TRBD1 (5 bases). The germline gives CDR1 LGHNA, CDR2 YNFKEQ. This CDR3 is built from 15 residues. V was shortened by 5 bases and J by 5 bases, with 15 bases between the two germline ends. The chain's CDR3 is CASSATGGPNEKLFF. The CDR3 nucleotides read TGTGCCAGCAGCGCTACCGGGGGTCCGAATGAAAAACTGTTTTTT.

The chain joins TRBV4-2 to TRBJ2-7; TRBD1 matches at 7 bases. Germline V gene lookup returns CDR1 LGHNA and CDR2 YNFKEQ. The V gene end was trimmed by 4 bases and the J gene end by 0 bases; junction bases not matched to a gene: 3. The CDR3 covers 14 residues. The chain's CDR3 is CASSRGQDSYEQYF. The CDR3 region has the DNA TGTGCCAGCAGCCGCGGACAGGACTCCTACGAGCAGTACTTC.

CDR3 sequence reads: CASSLLGGSYYEQYF. For the CDR3, the DNA is TGTGCCAGCAGCTTGTTAGGGGGATCCTACTACGAGCAGTACTTC. The V and J genes are TRBV5-6 and TRBJ2-7; a weak D match, TRBD1 (6 bases). V dropped 1 base and J dropped 3 bases, with 14 bases sitting between them. Germline CDR1 and CDR2: SGHDT and YYEEEE. CDR3 size: 15 residues.

J is TRBJ1-1 and V is TRBV7-9, with D unclear. The V end was cut by 1 base, the J end by 1 base, with 7 bases between. CDR1 is SEHNR and CDR2 is FQNEAQ in the germline V gene (reference sequence). The CDR3 totals 14 residues. The CDR3 loop reads CASSLEQKNTEAFF. The CDR3 DNA reads as TGTGCCAGCAGCTTAGAGCAAAAGAACACTGAAGCTTTCTTT.

The genes are TRBV7-9 and TRBJ2-2, with D possibly TRBD2 on 5 matching bases. Germline CDR1 reads SEHNR; CDR2 reads FQNEAQ (reference sequence). Trimming took off 0 bases at V and 5 bases at J, with 10 bases between the two ends. This CDR3 spans 15 amino acids. CDR3 region: CASSLAGVVTGELFF. DNA of the CDR3: TGTGCCAGCAGCTTAGCGGGAGTGGTTACCGGGGAGCTGTTTTTT.

V usage is TRBV7-6 and J usage is TRBJ2-1, with 10 bases fitting TRBD2. Germline V gene data show CDR1 as SGHVS and CDR2 as FNYEAQ. This CDR3 contains 15 residues. The V gene end was trimmed by 2 bases and the J gene end by 4 bases; junction bases not matched to a gene: 2. Written as DNA, the CDR3 is TGTGCCAGCAGCTTAACTAGCGGGACGTACAATGAGCAGTTCTTC. This gives the protein CASSLTSGTYNEQFF.

This chain connects TRBV5-6 to TRBJ1-1; 7 positions match TRBD1. Germline V gives CDR1 SGHDT, CDR2 YYEEEE. J was trimmed by 4 bases and V by 0 bases; bases with no gene match: 9. CDR3 length: 16 amino acids. The CDR3 DNA follows: TGTGCCAGCAGCTTGGCCTCCAGGGGGGTCGGCACTGAAGCTTTCTTT. Its protein product is CASSLASRGVGTEAFF.

The chain has TRBV30 and TRBJ2-1, with D unresolved. Germline lookup yields CDR1 GTSNPN and CDR2 SVGIG (reference sequence). This CDR3 comprises 16 residues. V was pared by 0 bases and J by 0 bases, with 12 bases between. This chain's CDR3 is CAWSVPGAGSYNEQFF. The CDR3 region has the DNA TGTGCCTGGAGTGTACCTGGTGCAGGCTCCTACAATGAGCAGTTCTTC.

By share of the sample, this clone is medium-sized. The chain uses TRBV5-1 and TRBJ2-7; tentatively, D is TRBD1 (6 bases). Trimming took off 1 base at V and 5 bases at J, with 10 bases between the two ends. There are 13 residues in the CDR3. CDR1 SGHRS and CDR2 YFSETQ come from the germline V gene. This CDR3 is CASSLTDSDEQYF. CDR3 coding DNA: TGCGCCAGCAGCTTGACGGACAGTGACGAGCAGTACTTC.

The rearrangement joins TRBV28 to TRBJ1-4; 12 bases are a match to TRBD1. V lost 5 bases, J lost 7 bases, and 2 bases stayed unmatched. Germline CDR1 MDHEN, CDR2 SYDVKM. The CDR3 spans 14 residues. The CDR3 DNA reads as TGTGCCAGCAGTCCGGGACAGGGGGCTGAAAAACTGTTTTTT. It codes for CASSPGQGAEKLFF.

CDR3 in amino acids: CASKPPENTEAFF. The CDR3 nucleotides are TGTGCCAGCAAGCCCCCCGAGAACACTGAAGCTTTCTTT. This chain joins TRBV6-1 and TRBJ1-1; no clear D. Germline CDR1 and CDR2: MNHNS and SASEGT. There are 13 residues in the CDR3. The V end lost 7 bases, the J end lost 1 base, and 10 bases lay between the germline ends.